Sequencing of this TCR beta chain was carried out in a study of graft-versus-host responses after intestinal transplantation. The CDR3 loop spans 15 amino acids. The germline gives CDR1 SEHNR, CDR2 FQNEAQ (reference sequence). With regard to this clone: At one end the junction does not follow the germline gene, possibly because of a read error.

TCRdb keeps only in-frame clones here, not all; method: immunoSEQ multiplex PCR. The data contain about 21,000 clones, nearly 90% of them singletons. This chain joins TRBV7-9 and TRBJ1-2, with D possibly matching TRBD1 (6 bases). The source was PBMCs, collected roughly 64 days after intestinal transplantation. The sequence derives from a human patient who received an intestinal transplant, so some T cells may come from the graft donor. This CDR3 reads CASSVAGTGNSGYTF. As DNA, the CDR3 is TGTGCCAGCAGCGTAGCGGGTACAGGGAACTCTGGCTACACCTTC.